The 8 T cell receptor beta chains given below trace back to one sample, sequenced in a study of cytomegalovirus exposure and HLA in healthy donors. Some clones are missing from TCRdb's copy, which holds only in-frame ones; the method was immunoSEQ multiplex PCR. Altogether roughly 300,000 clones are present, around 87% being singletons, with the ten largest covering approximately 1.1%. Material: PBMCs. These receptors were obtained from a woman aged 25 to 39 in good health and CMV-seropositive.

V is TRBV5-6 and J is TRBJ2-7, with D possibly TRBD1 on 6 matching bases. The CDR3 totals 15 residues. The V end was cut by 1 base, the J end by 5 bases, with 16 bases between. Germline CDR1 SGHDT, CDR2 YYEEEE. CDR3 protein: CASSLRAGVFDEQYF. CDR3 nucleotide sequence: TGTGCCAGCAGCTTGAGGGCAGGGGTTTTCGACGAGCAGTACTTC.

This clone appeared a few times. The V and J genes are TRBV29-1 and TRBJ2-2; D is ambiguous. The CDR3 contains 12 residues. Germline CDR1 reads SQVTM; CDR2 reads ANQGSEA. V lost 5 bases and J 2 bases, leaving 6 bases between the germline ends. CDR3 amino acids: CSVKDNTGELFF. The DNA for the CDR3 is TGCAGCGTTAAGGATAACACCGGGGAGCTGTTTTTT.

The CDR3 nucleotides read TGTGCCAGCAGTTGGAGGGGCAGGCCGGAGACCCAGTACTTC. The encoded protein is CASSWRGRPETQYF. This chain links TRBV28 with TRBJ2-5, with D possibly matching TRBD2 (6 bases). The CDR3 contains 14 residues. V was trimmed by 4 bases and J by 5 bases, leaving 14 bases between them. Germline V gene lookup returns CDR1 MDHEN and CDR2 SYDVKM.

Comments on this clone: An end of the junction differs from the germline gene, which may be a read error. The V gene is TRBV6-5, the J gene TRBJ1-2; perhaps TRBD1 as D (6 bases). This CDR3 has 16 amino acids. CDR1 is MNHEY and CDR2 is SVGAGI in the germline V gene. The DNA of the CDR3 is TGTGCCAGCAATTACTCATCCCACAGGGTGGGCTATGGCTACACCTTC. Protein product: CASNYSSHRVGYGYTF.

The table lists this clone with a count of one. The J gene is TRBJ2-3, the V gene TRBV25-1; D is perhaps TRBD2 (6 bases). Per the germline V gene, CDR1 is MGHDK and CDR2 is SYGVNS. The CDR3 length is 14 residues. Between the trimmed V and J ends, which lost 10 bases and 6 bases, there was a span of 20 bases. CDR3 sequence (DNA): TGTGCCACTGGGGTGGGGGGAAATCGGGATACGCAGTATTTT. This sequence encodes CATGVGGNRDTQYF.

J is TRBJ2-7 and V is TRBV7-9, with D perhaps given as TRBD1 or TRBD2 (6 bases each). CDR1 and CDR2 from the germline V gene are SEHNR and FQNEAQ (reference sequence). Trimming took 5 bases from V and 3 from J, leaving 17 bases between them. The CDR3 contains 15 residues. The CDR3 loop is CASSPSGGSNYEQYF. The DNA of the CDR3 is TGTGCCAGCAGCCCCTCCGGGGGCAGCAACTACGAGCAGTACTTC.

The rearrangement joins TRBV19 to TRBJ2-7, with 8 bases aligning to TRBD2. Per germline, CDR1 LNHDA and CDR2 SQIVND (reference sequence). The ends lost 1 base at V and 3 bases at J; junction bases unmatched: 2. The CDR3 loop spans 14 amino acids. The CDR3 is CASSIAGGVYEQYF. The CDR3 DNA sequence: TGTGCCAGTAGTATAGCGGGAGGGGTCTACGAGCAGTACTTC. The full variable domain, its missing parts supplied by reference TRBV19 and TRBJ2-7, is DGGITQSPKYLFRKEGQNVTLSCEQNLNHDAMYWYRQDPGQGLRLIYYSQIVNDFQKGDIAEGYSVSREKKESFPLTVTSAQKNPTAFYLCASSIAGGVYEQYFGPGTRLTVT.

This clone was counted only a few times. This CDR3 is CASSLKMNTEAFF. The CDR3 coding sequence is TGTGCCAGCAGTTTAAAAATGAACACTGAAGCTTTCTTT. The chain couples TRBV27 to TRBJ1-1; D gene uncertain. The CDR3 extends over 13 amino acids. V gave up 2 bases and J gave up 0 bases, with 4 bases separating them. The germline gives CDR1 MNHEY, CDR2 SMNVEV (reference sequence).